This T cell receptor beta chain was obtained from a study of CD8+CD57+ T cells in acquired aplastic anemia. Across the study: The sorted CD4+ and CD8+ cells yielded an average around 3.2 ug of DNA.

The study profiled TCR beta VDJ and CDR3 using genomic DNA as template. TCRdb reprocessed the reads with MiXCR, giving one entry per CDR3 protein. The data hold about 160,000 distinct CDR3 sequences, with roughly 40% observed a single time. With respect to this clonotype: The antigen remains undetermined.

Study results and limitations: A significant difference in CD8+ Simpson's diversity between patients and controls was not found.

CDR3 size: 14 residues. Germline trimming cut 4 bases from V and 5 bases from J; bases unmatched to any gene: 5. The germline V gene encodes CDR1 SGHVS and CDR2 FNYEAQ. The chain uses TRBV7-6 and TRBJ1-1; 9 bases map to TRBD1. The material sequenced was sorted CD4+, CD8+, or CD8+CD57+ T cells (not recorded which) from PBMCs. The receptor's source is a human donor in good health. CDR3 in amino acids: CASSSDRGFTEAFF. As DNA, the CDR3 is TGTGCCAGCAGCTCGGACAGGGGTTTTACTGAAGCTTTCTTT.